What follows are 28 T cell receptor beta chains derived from one specimen sequenced in a study of blood T cell repertoires in COVID-19. Sequencing was performed with immunoSEQ multiplex PCR; in TCRdb, only in-frame clones are kept and a portion is missing. Of 300,000 to 450,000 clones listed, 85% are singletons. The sequencing sample was made of peripheral blood. The origin of the receptors is a woman younger than 30 with acute or convalescent COVID-19.

About this clone: The sample has other DNA sequences that encode this CDR3 too. The chain links TRBV5-4 to TRBJ2-7; 7 bases are shared with TRBD2. The V gene end was trimmed by 4 bases and the J gene end by 9 bases; junction bases not matched to a gene: 10. The CDR3 spans 13 residues. CDR1 is SGHNT and CDR2 is YYREEE in the germline V gene (reference sequence). This CDR3 is CASSDRTSLVQYF. The CDR3 DNA reads TGTGCCAGCAGCGACCGGACTAGTCTAGTGCAGTACTTC.

The CDR3 here is CAISLLPLSRDEQFF. In DNA form, the CDR3 reads TGTGCCATCAGTCTTCTTCCCCTCTCCAGGGATGAGCAGTTCTTC. The chain joins TRBV10-3 to TRBJ2-1; perhaps TRBD1 as D (5 bases). CDR1 and CDR2 from the germline V gene are ENHRY and SYGVKD. The CDR3 has 15 amino acids. V lost 5 bases and J lost 8, with 19 bases in between.

On this clone itself: This sample also contains other DNA sequences that code for the same CDR3. The V call is TRBV5-4, the J call TRBJ1-3; possible D gene TRBD1, 6 bases. Germline V CDR1 and CDR2: SGHNT, YYREEE (reference sequence). The CDR3 length is 14 residues. V was clipped by 1 base and J by 1 base, with 6 bases between them. The chain's CDR3 is CASSLTGSGNTIYF. The CDR3 DNA reads TGTGCCAGCAGCTTGACAGGGTCTGGAAACACCATATATTTT. The whole variable domain, remainder taken from reference TRBV5-4 and TRBJ1-3, is ETGVTQSPTHLIKTRGQQVTLRCSSQSGHNTVSWYQQALGQGPQFIFQYYREEENGRGNFPPRFSGLQFPNYSSELNVNALELDDSALYLCASSLTGSGNTIYFGEGSWLTVV.

The CDR3 region has the DNA TGCAGTGCTAGTTTACAGGGAGCTGGAAACACCATATATTTT. Amino acid sequence: CSASLQGAGNTIYF. The chain uses TRBV20-1 and TRBJ1-3; D perhaps matches TRBD1 (6 bases). The CDR3 totals 14 residues. The V end lost 3 bases, the J end lost 2 bases, and 11 bases lay between the germline ends. CDR1 and CDR2 from the germline V gene are DFQATT and SNEGSKA (reference sequence).

The table lists this clone with a count of one. This chain connects TRBV23-1 to TRBJ2-2; TRBD2 might be the D (6 bases). TRBV23-1 is sorted into the ORF group, with uncertain function. The CDR3 totals 16 residues. The V end was cut by 6 bases, the J end by 5 bases, with 19 bases between. In DNA, the CDR3 is TGCGCCAGCAGAACTCTTCTTAGTGGGGGGACCGGGGAGCTGTTTTTT. Residues: CASRTLLSGGTGELFF.

This sequence joins TRBV5-6 and TRBJ2-5; TRBD2 is a possible D gene (5 bases). Germline CDR1 and CDR2: SGHDT and YYEEEE. CDR3 length: 15 amino acids. V shed 0 bases and J shed 3 bases, with 12 bases lying between them. CDR3: CASSLGAGLKETQYF. The CDR3 region has the DNA TGTGCCAGCAGCTTGGGTGCGGGCCTAAAAGAGACCCAGTACTTC.

The chain couples TRBV2 to TRBJ2-2, with 7 positions matching TRBD2. Trimming at V came to 7 bases and at J to 2 bases, leaving 7 bases not matched to a gene. CDR1 and CDR2 (germline): SNHLY, FYNNEI. The CDR3 is 15 amino acids. The CDR3 region is CASKGPSGNTGELFF. CDR3 in DNA: TGTGCCAGCAAAGGGCCTAGCGGAAACACCGGGGAGCTGTTTTTT.

This chain connects TRBV9 to TRBJ2-3; weak D call: TRBD2 (6 bases). The V gene lost 0 bases and the J gene lost 2 bases, with 13 bases spanning the gap. This CDR3 comprises 16 residues. Germline assignment: CDR1 SGDLS and CDR2 YYNGEE. Here the CDR3 reads CASSVGAGPLTDTQYF. The CDR3 bases are TGTGCCAGCAGCGTAGGGGCGGGGCCCCTCACAGATACGCAGTATTTT.

The DNA of the CDR3 is TGTGCCAGCAGTTTTCCAGGGCCCGAGCAGTACTTC. Amino acid sequence: CASSFPGPEQYF. The chain links TRBV6-6 to TRBJ2-7; D is possibly TRBD1 (5 bases). The CDR3 runs 12 residues. V was trimmed by 4 bases and J by 6 bases, leaving 10 bases between them. Germline-derived CDR1 and CDR2 are MNHNY and SVGAGI (reference sequence).

The genes are TRBV27 and TRBJ2-1; D call uncertain. V lost 3 bases to trimming and J lost 7 bases, with 7 bases between them. Germline lookup yields CDR1 MNHEY and CDR2 SMNVEV (reference sequence). The CDR3 is made up of 12 amino acids. The CDR3 protein is CASSFSRNEQFF. DNA for the CDR3: TGTGCCAGCAGTTTTTCGCGGAATGAGCAGTTCTTC.

This chain connects TRBV4-1 to TRBJ2-5; 16 bases agree with TRBD2. From germline, CDR1 is MGHRA and CDR2 YSYEKL. The CDR3 length is 16 residues. With 3 bases clipped from V and 5 bases from J, the junction kept 3 bases outside the gene matches. As DNA, the CDR3 is TGCGCCAGCAGCCAGGGACTAGCGGGAGGGGGGGAGACCCAGTACTTC. Its protein product is CASSQGLAGGGETQYF.

This clone was seen a single time. The V call is TRBV9, the J call TRBJ2-3, with TRBD1 identical over 11 bases. The germline V gene encodes CDR1 SGDLS and CDR2 YYNGEE. The CDR3 is 17 amino acids. Trimming cost V 4 bases and J 3 bases; bases outside gene matches: 10. CDR3 in amino acids: CASSSRLGTGGTDTQYF. The DNA for the CDR3 is TGTGCCAGCAGCTCCCGACTTGGGACAGGGGGAACAGATACGCAGTATTTT.

The chain combines TRBV2 with TRBJ1-1; possibly TRBD1 for D (6 bases). The length of the CDR3 is 13 residues. Germline V gives CDR1 SNHLY, CDR2 FYNNEI. With 9 bases removed from V and 3 bases from J, the gap between germline ends came to 14 bases. The CDR3 region is CASSQGWDTEAFF. The CDR3, as DNA: TGTGCCAGTTCACAGGGATGGGACACTGAAGCTTTCTTT. The whole variable domain, remainder taken from reference TRBV2 and TRBJ1-1, is EPEVTQTPSHQVTQMGQEVILRCVPISNHLYFYWYRQILGQKVEFLVSFYNNEISEKSEIFDDQFSVERPDGSNFTLKIRSTKLEDSAMYFCASSQGWDTEAFFGQGTRLTVV.

J is TRBJ1-5 and V is TRBV2, with 9 nucleotides matching TRBD1. The CDR3 is 15 residues long. Losses at the gene ends were 6 bases for V and 4 bases for J; bases not matched to a gene: 7. Germline loops: CDR1 SNHLY, CDR2 FYNNEI. CDR3 loop: CASSYTGGGNQPQHF. The CDR3 DNA sequence: TGTGCCAGCAGCTATACAGGGGGCGGGAATCAGCCCCAGCATTTT.

The V and J genes are TRBV5-6 and TRBJ2-1; no firm D call. CDR1 is SGHDT, CDR2 YYEEEE, per germline. The CDR3 has 17 amino acids. V dropped 3 bases and J dropped 8 bases, with 24 bases sitting between them. CDR3 sequence reads: CASSSVDKLVYPDEQFF. The CDR3 region has the DNA TGTGCCAGCAGCTCGGTCGACAAACTGGTATATCCCGATGAGCAGTTCTTC. Variable domain in full (rest from reference TRBV5-6 and TRBJ2-1): DAGVTQSPTHLIKTRGQQVTLRCSPKSGHDTVSWYQQALGQGPQFIFQYYEEEERQRGNFPDRFSGHQFPNYSSELNVNALLLGDSALYLCASSSVDKLVYPDEQFFGPGTRLTVL.

The rearrangement uses TRBV19 and TRBJ2-1; TRBD2 matches at 8 bases. Per the germline V gene, CDR1 is LNHDA and CDR2 is SQIVND (reference sequence). Losses at the gene ends were 1 base for V and 8 bases for J; bases not matched to a gene: 7. There are 15 residues in the CDR3. The CDR3 DNA is TGTGCCAGTAGTATAGTCCCGGGAGGGGGGGATGAGCAGTTCTTC. Amino acid sequence: CASSIVPGGGDEQFF.

This chain uses TRBV24-1 with TRBJ1-5, with TRBD1 matching 8 bases. After removal of 1 base from V and 7 bases from J, the junction contained 5 bases not matched to a gene. CDR3 length: 15 residues. Germline loops: CDR1 KGHDR, CDR2 SFDVKD. Here the CDR3 reads CATSDLQGGKQPQHF. In DNA, the CDR3 is TGTGCCACCAGTGATTTACAGGGGGGAAAACAGCCCCAGCATTTT.

The sample holds a few counts of this clone. The gene calls are TRBV7-9 and TRBJ2-7; D remains unclear. The CDR3 totals 14 residues. V lost 4 bases and J lost 1, with 11 bases in between. CDR1 is SEHNR and CDR2 is FQNEAQ in the germline V gene (reference sequence). The CDR3 DNA is TGTGCCAGCAGCTCGTCAGGAATGTCCTACGAGCAGTACTTC. It encodes CASSSSGMSYEQYF.

The chain links TRBV5-1 to TRBJ1-2, with 7 nucleotides matching TRBD1. The CDR3 totals 13 residues. V was pared by 6 bases and J by 4 bases, with 6 bases of the junction left unmatched. Germline values: CDR1 SGHRS, CDR2 YFSETQ. The CDR3 DNA follows: TGCGCCAGCACCGACAGGGTTGGCTATGGCTACACCTTC. Amino acids: CASTDRVGYGYTF.

The chain couples TRBV2 to TRBJ2-7, with D possibly being TRBD2 (7 bases). V was shortened by 2 bases and J by 0 bases, with 11 bases between the two germline ends. The CDR3 consists of 15 residues. CDR1 is SNHLY, CDR2 FYNNEI, per germline. CDR3 sequence (DNA): TGTGCCAGCAGTGAATCGGCGGGGGCCTCCTACGAGCAGTACTTC. Translated: CASSESAGASYEQYF.

This clone appeared a single time. This rearrangement joins TRBV12-5 to TRBJ2-2; 8 bases agree with TRBD2. Germline V CDR1 and CDR2: LGHNT, FRNRAP. The length of the CDR3 is 17 residues. The V and J ends lost 0 bases and 6 bases, in that order; junction bases with no gene match: 9. The CDR3 is CASGLVTDRGGPGELFF. CDR3 coding DNA: TGTGCTAGTGGTTTGGTAACCGACCGGGGGGGCCCCGGGGAGCTGTTTTTT.

The CDR3 loop is CASSPEGVETEQFF. CDR3 in DNA: TGTGCCAGCAGCCCCGAGGGGGTTGAGACTGAGCAGTTCTTC. The chain combines TRBV7-3 with TRBJ2-1; D is possibly TRBD1 (6 bases). The V end lost 5 bases, the J end lost 9 bases, and 17 bases lay between the germline ends. The germline CDR1 and CDR2 sequences are SGHTA and FQGTGA. CDR3 length equals 14 residues. Based on the CDR3 plus reference TRBV7-3 and TRBJ2-1, the full variable domain is GAGVSQTPSNKVTEKGKYVELRCDPISGHTALYWYRQSLGQGPEFLIYFQGTGAADDSGLPNDRFFAVRPEGSVSTLKIQRTERGDSAVYLCASSPEGVETEQFFGPGTRLTVL.

V gene TRBV6-5 combines with J gene TRBJ1-2, with TRBD1 identical over 7 bases. Per germline, CDR1 MNHEY and CDR2 SVGAGI. V lost 10 bases to trimming and J lost 6 bases; unmatched junction nucleotides: 5. The CDR3 has 11 residues. This CDR3 is CATLTGDGYTF. DNA for the CDR3: TGTGCCACCCTAACAGGGGATGGCTACACCTTC.

The CDR3 DNA reads TGTGCCAGCAGTTCCGAACTAGCGGGGCTTTACGAGCAGTACTTC. Residues: CASSSELAGLYEQYF. The chain links TRBV28 to TRBJ2-7, with 10 bases that match TRBD2. Germline V gene sequence: CDR1 MDHEN, CDR2 SYDVKM. V was pared by 4 bases and J by 4 bases, with 7 bases of the junction left unmatched. This CDR3 has 15 amino acids.

The CDR3 sequence: CASSLAGVDEQYF. DNA for the CDR3: TGTGCCAGCAGTTTAGCAGGGGTCGACGAGCAGTACTTC. V usage is TRBV28 and J usage is TRBJ2-7, with a tentative D call TRBD1 (6 bases). Between the trimmed V and J ends, which lost 2 bases and 5 bases, there was a span of 10 bases. The CDR3 sequence is 13 residues long. Germline assignment: CDR1 MDHEN and CDR2 SYDVKM.

V and J are TRBV21-1 and TRBJ1-5; the D segment call TRBD1 is taken from the table without a DNA check. TRBV21-1 is a documented pseudogene. The length of the CDR3 is 18 residues. The CDR3 sequence is CASSKGPSRQGGNQPQHF. The CDR3 DNA follows: TGTGCCAGCAGCAAAGGCCCGTCACGACAGGGGGGAAATCAGCCCCAGCATTTT.

The chain uses TRBV6-5 and TRBJ2-7; TRBD1 matches at 7 bases. Germline V lookup: CDR1 MNHEY, CDR2 SVGAGI. This CDR3 is built from 14 residues. The ends lost 6 bases at V and 3 bases at J; junction bases unmatched: 8. The CDR3 nucleotides are TGTGCCAGCAGCAACCAGGGGGTAGGCTACGAGCAGTACTTC. This gives the protein CASSNQGVGYEQYF.

The chain joins TRBV9 to TRBJ1-2, with 7 positions matching TRBD1. Germline CDR1 SGDLS, CDR2 YYNGEE. CDR3 length: 16 amino acids. V shed 4 bases, J shed 2 bases, and the junction held 11 bases outside the gene matches. The CDR3 here is CASSPRGGARNYGYTF. CDR3 nucleotides: TGTGCCAGCAGCCCCCGAGGGGGCGCTCGGAACTATGGCTACACCTTC.